This T cell receptor beta chain originates from a study of regulatory T cells in long-lasting Graves disease. Germline assignment: CDR1 LNHDA and CDR2 SQIVND (reference sequence). The J segment lost 6 bases and the V segment lost 1 base, leaving 10 bases of the junction unmatched. This CDR3 spans 16 amino acids. Through Arm-PCR of CDR3 regions and iRepertoire HTBI primers, TCR beta libraries were built. TCRdb reprocessed the multiplex PCR reads with MiXCR, giving one entry per CDR3 protein. This table has around 510,000 distinct CDR3 sequences, more than 20% appearing once. Documented time point: persistent/refractory GD, antithyroid drugs over 5 years with positive TRAb. PBMCs provided the RNA from which the TCR library was made.

This TCR derives from a female donor with Graves disease. This chain links TRBV19 with TRBJ2-3; TRBD2 matches 7 bases. The sample here was peripheral blood mononuclear cells (PBMCs), taken when the disease was refractory, from a patient treated with antithyroid drugs. CDR3 nucleotide sequence: TGTGCCAGTAGTATAGGGAGCGGGATTCTCTTTGATACGCAGTATTTT. Translation gives CASSIGSGILFDTQYF. Complete variable domain (other parts from reference TRBV19 and TRBJ2-3): DGGITQSPKYLFRKEGQNVTLSCEQNLNHDAMYWYRQDPGQGLRLIYYSQIVNDFQKGDIAEGYSVSREKKESFPLTVTSAQKNPTAFYLCASSIGSGILFDTQYFGPGTRLTVL.